These T cell receptor beta chains were read from a single sample in a study of blood T cell repertoires in COVID-19. The table came from immunoSEQ multiplex PCR; TCRdb's copy has only in-frame clones and leaves some out. The sample includes around 200,000 clones, approximately 90% of them seen just once. The sequenced sample was peripheral blood. These TCRs come from a man in his sixties who had recovered from COVID-19. CDR3s include the opening cysteine and the closing phenylalanine or tryptophan. D genes are given only for firm matches. Clone size is given for some rows only: seen once, a few or many times, or a class if the clone is expanded.

v_call: TRBV11-2
d_call: .
j_call: TRBJ1-4
clone_size: .
cdr3_aa: CASSLYTSRLTATNEKLFF
cdr3_nt: TGTGCCAGCAGCTTATATACCTCCAGGCTGACAGCAACTAATGAAAAACTGTTTTTT

v_call: TRBV28
d_call: .
j_call: TRBJ2-7
clone_size: .
cdr3_aa: CASSLSAGVTYEQYF
cdr3_nt: TGTGCCAGCAGTTTATCGGCAGGGGTTACCTACGAGCAGTACTTC

v_call: TRBV19
d_call: TRBD1
j_call: TRBJ1-1
clone_size: .
cdr3_aa: CASIPLTGVGNTEAFF
cdr3_nt: TGTGCCAGTATTCCACTCACAGGGGTGGGGAACACTGAAGCTTTCTTT

v_call: TRBV25-1
d_call: TRBD1
j_call: TRBJ1-4
clone_size: .
cdr3_aa: CASSIPGGLITTNEKLFF
cdr3_nt: TGTGCCAGCAGTATTCCAGGGGGCCTAATTACAACTAATGAAAAACTGTTTTTT

v_call: TRBV4-3
d_call: .
j_call: TRBJ1-1
clone_size: once
cdr3_aa: CASSQAVARASEAFF
cdr3_nt: TGCGCCAGCAGCCAAGCGGTTGCCAGGGCGAGTGAAGCTTTCTTT

v_call: TRBV19
d_call: .
j_call: TRBJ2-7
clone_size: .
cdr3_aa: CASSIERSSYQYF
cdr3_nt: TGTGCCAGTAGTATAGAGAGGTCGTCCTATCAGTACTTC

v_call: TRBV5-1
d_call: TRBD2
j_call: TRBJ2-5
clone_size: .
cdr3_aa: CASSSIAGVQETQYF
cdr3_nt: TGCGCCAGCAGCTCGATAGCGGGGGTCCAAGAGACCCAGTACTTC

v_call: TRBV13
d_call: .
j_call: TRBJ2-2
clone_size: once
cdr3_aa: CASSSPADTNTGELFF
cdr3_nt: TGTGCCAGCAGCTCCCCCGCAGACACGAACACCGGGGAGCTGTTTTTT

v_call: TRBV6-1
d_call: .
j_call: TRBJ1-6
clone_size: .
cdr3_aa: CASSEAPRSAPLHF
cdr3_nt: TGTGCCAGCAGTGAAGCCCCACGTTCGGCACCCCTCCACTTT

v_call: TRBV5-6
d_call: .
j_call: TRBJ1-2
clone_size: .
cdr3_aa: CASSLGHHGYTF
cdr3_nt: TGTGCCAGCAGCTTGGGACATCATGGCTACACCTTC

v_call: TRBV28
d_call: .
j_call: TRBJ2-3
clone_size: .
cdr3_aa: CASGRVDMDTQYF
cdr3_nt: TGTGCCAGCGGTCGGGTAGATATGGATACGCAGTATTTT

v_call: TRBV9
d_call: .
j_call: TRBJ2-5
clone_size: .
cdr3_aa: CASSVSGNGEETQYF
cdr3_nt: TGTGCCAGCAGCGTGTCGGGAAACGGGGAAGAGACCCAGTACTTC

v_call: TRBV19
d_call: TRBD1
j_call: TRBJ2-2
clone_size: .
cdr3_aa: CASRRDRGLSGELFF
cdr3_nt: TGTGCCAGTAGAAGGGACAGGGGGCTTTCCGGGGAGCTGTTTTTT

v_call: TRBV9
d_call: TRBD2
j_call: TRBJ2-1
clone_size: .
cdr3_aa: CASSPWRSGRGAGDEQFF
cdr3_nt: TGTGCCAGCAGCCCTTGGAGGAGCGGGAGGGGGGCAGGGGATGAGCAGTTCTTC

v_call: TRBV29-1
d_call: .
j_call: TRBJ2-2
clone_size: .
cdr3_aa: CSIAMRNTGELFF
cdr3_nt: TGCAGCATTGCGATGCGGAACACCGGGGAGCTGTTTTTT

v_call: TRBV4-1
d_call: .
j_call: TRBJ1-4
clone_size: .
cdr3_aa: CASSHLGGGNEKLFF
cdr3_nt: TGCGCCAGCAGCCACCTAGGGGGGGGAAATGAAAAACTGTTTTTT

v_call: TRBV6-1
d_call: .
j_call: TRBJ2-7
clone_size: .
cdr3_aa: CASTRPDLSYEQYF
cdr3_nt: TGTGCCAGCACCCGCCCGGACTTGTCCTACGAGCAGTACTTC

v_call: TRBV9
d_call: .
j_call: TRBJ2-5
clone_size: once
cdr3_aa: CASSVASQETQYF
cdr3_nt: TGTGCCAGCAGCGTGGCCAGCCAAGAGACCCAGTACTTC

v_call: TRBV5-4
d_call: TRBD1
j_call: TRBJ1-3
clone_size: .
cdr3_aa: CASSLGQGGNTIYF
cdr3_nt: TGTGCCAGCAGCCTGGGACAGGGAGGAAACACCATATATTTT

v_call: TRBV10-3
d_call: TRBD1
j_call: TRBJ1-3
clone_size: .
cdr3_aa: CAISADRNSGNTIYF
cdr3_nt: TGTGCCATCAGCGCGGACAGGAACTCTGGAAACACCATATATTTT

v_call: TRBV7-2
d_call: .
j_call: TRBJ1-4
clone_size: .
cdr3_aa: CASSLRSTNEKLFF
cdr3_nt: TGTGCCAGCAGCTTGAGAAGTACTAATGAAAAACTGTTTTTT

v_call: TRBV6-4
d_call: .
j_call: TRBJ1-5
clone_size: once
cdr3_aa: CASRPSERTRGINQPQHF
cdr3_nt: TGTGCCAGCAGACCAAGCGAGCGAACCAGGGGAATCAATCAGCCCCAGCATTTT

v_call: TRBV5-4
d_call: .
j_call: TRBJ1-2
clone_size: few
cdr3_aa: CASSLDGNYGYTF
cdr3_nt: TGTGCCAGCAGCTTGGACGGTAACTATGGCTACACCTTC

v_call: TRBV9
d_call: TRBD2
j_call: TRBJ2-3
clone_size: .
cdr3_aa: CASSVATSGSTDTQYF
cdr3_nt: TGTGCCAGCAGCGTAGCGACTAGCGGGAGCACAGATACGCAGTATTTT

v_call: TRBV6-5
d_call: TRBD1
j_call: TRBJ1-2
clone_size: .
cdr3_aa: CASSYSLTGGYGYTF
cdr3_nt: TGTGCCAGCAGTTACTCCCTGACAGGGGGATATGGCTACACCTTC

v_call: TRBV6-5
d_call: TRBD2
j_call: TRBJ2-7
clone_size: .
cdr3_aa: CASSPRLAGREQYF
cdr3_nt: TGTGCCAGCAGTCCGCGACTAGCGGGGCGTGAGCAGTACTTC

v_call: TRBV2
d_call: TRBD1
j_call: TRBJ2-3
clone_size: .
cdr3_aa: CASRTGTGLTDTQYF
cdr3_nt: TGTGCCAGCAGAACCGGGACAGGGTTGACAGATACGCAGTATTTT